The present TCR beta chain was sequenced within a study of blood T cell repertoires in COVID-19 (dated by TCRdb to 2018 to 2020). Study-wide context: The collaborator samples originated in the United States, Italy and Spain and spanned the acute and convalescent phases of COVID-19. The material from the prospective study consisted of cDNA or gDNA derived from T cells, B-cell-depleted T cells, or PBMCs. Where available, HLA class I and class II types were obtained from metadata supplied by the sample provider rather than from assay-based typing. The samples were drawn from the first 160 participants of the ongoing ImmuneRACE study and from 950 to 1,500 subjects provided by 6 global collaborators. A de-identified subject ID, COVID-19 status, age in years and sex were almost always included in the sample metadata. The dataset comprised deeply sampled blood TCRbeta repertoires from subjects exposed to, actively infected with, or recovered from COVID-19. The repertoires were released in a freely available public database meant as a resource for research on the immune response to SARS-CoV-2. What the authors observed across the whole study: The quantity of clinical and demographic metadata differed by source and by participant and was supplied without curation.

The immunoSEQ Assay, a bias-controlled multiplex PCR, was used to amplify TCRbeta CDR3 regions from genomic DNA. The paper's processing steps were these. Within the assay, amplification of reference gene primers was used to estimate how many nucleated cells each sample contained. To quantify the absolute abundance of each unique TCRbeta CDR3 rearrangement, sequence reads were collapsed and filtered. Productive Simpson clonality was computed per sample as the square root of Simpson's diversity index over productive rearrangements. Here the immuneACCESS table is served through TCRdb, limited to in-frame sequences with V and J called. Missing clones are a known gap in these copies; in checked studies unresolved V genes cover under half, and the rest lacks a known reason. The V and J calls and clone size are taken from that table; D and trimming were inferred from the DNA. Across this sample there are approximately 220,000 clones, with around 84% seen only once. The ten largest clones take up approximately 6.5% of the sample.

A word on this clone: Its cognate antigen has yet to be identified. Base qualities were left out, and no much larger clone turns up one base away.

From the cysteine up to the phenylalanine, the CDR3 has a length of 17 residues. Only CDR3 DNA remains: 51 bases, in frame from the first base. For CDR1 and CDR2, the germline V gene lists SGHRS and YFSETQ. The junction shows trimming of 0 bases on V and 0 bases on J, plus 14 bases between the germline ends. In the prospective study, participants were roughly 18 to 95 years old, resided in about two dozen geographic areas of the United States, and were enrolled through a virtual design. Cohort assignment in the prospective study relied on participant-reported clinical history from a screening survey and a study questionnaire. ImmuneRACE Cohort 3 recovered participants were defined by two consecutive negative NP/OP PCR tests, healthcare professional clearance, or symptom resolution. In the prospective study, whole blood, serum and a nasopharyngeal or oropharyngeal swab were collected from each participant by mobile phlebotomists. Prospective study participants could optionally give additional blood draws and questionnaires over an approximately two-month period. Before DNA extraction, blood samples from the prospective study were shipped at room temperature or frozen.

This receptor was identified in a middle-aged woman who had recovered from COVID-19. Sequencing was carried out using PBMCs or T cells enriched from blood (not recorded which). This receptor chain uses TRBV5-1 and TRBJ2-3; TRBD2 is a possible D gene, resting on 6 matching bases. The CDR3 protein is CASSLAGLSTSTDTQYF. The base sequence is TGCGCCAGCAGCTTGGCGGGACTCTCTACTAGCACAGATACGCAGTATTTT.